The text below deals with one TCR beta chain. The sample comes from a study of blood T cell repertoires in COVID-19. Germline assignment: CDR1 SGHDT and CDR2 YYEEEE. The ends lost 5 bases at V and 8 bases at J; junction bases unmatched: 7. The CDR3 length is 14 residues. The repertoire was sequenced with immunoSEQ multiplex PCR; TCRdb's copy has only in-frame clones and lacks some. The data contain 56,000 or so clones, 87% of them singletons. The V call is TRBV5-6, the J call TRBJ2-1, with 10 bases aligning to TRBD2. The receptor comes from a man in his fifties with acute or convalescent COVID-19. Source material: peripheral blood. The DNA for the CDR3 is TGTGCCAGCAGTGGCCTAGCGGGAGTCCATGAGCAGTTCTTC. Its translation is CASSGLAGVHEQFF.